The 3 T cell receptor beta chains given below trace back to one sample, sequenced in a study of T cell changes during pregnancy in multiple sclerosis. TCRdb's table, derived via immunoSEQ multiplex PCR, lists solely in-frame clones and lacks some. Of tens of thousands of clones listed, roughly 90% are singletons. The source was peripheral blood, collected before pregnancy. The receptors here all came from a female donor with multiple sclerosis, enrolled in a pregnancy study.

The chain combines TRBV9 with TRBJ2-1; D is perhaps TRBD2 (5 bases). Per the germline V gene, CDR1 is SGDLS and CDR2 is YYNGEE. The CDR3 runs 14 residues. V was clipped by 5 bases and J by 4 bases, with 13 bases between them. The CDR3 reads CASSAGERYNEQFF. CDR3 bases: TGTGCCAGCAGTGCGGGTGAACGATACAATGAGCAGTTCTTC.

This chain connects TRBV7-2 to TRBJ2-1; possibly TRBD2 for D (6 bases). CDR1 is SGHTA and CDR2 is FQGNSA in the germline V gene. Trimming left V 0 bases short and J 6 bases short, with 18 bases between. This CDR3 has 17 amino acids. The CDR3 sequence is CASSLAGRLNKGNEQFF. The CDR3 nucleotides read TGTGCCAGCAGCTTAGCGGGGAGGCTAAATAAAGGCAATGAGCAGTTCTTC.

The CDR3 loop reads CASSTTGNNEKLFF. The DNA for the CDR3 is TGTGCCAGCAGCACAACAGGGAATAATGAAAAACTGTTTTTT. The chain links TRBV6-1 to TRBJ1-4, with TRBD1 as a possible D gene (6 bases). V lost 6 bases to trimming and J lost 4 bases, with 12 bases between them. The length of the CDR3 is 14 residues. Germline lookup yields CDR1 MNHNS and CDR2 SASEGT.